The 5 T cell receptor beta chains below all came from one sample that was sequenced in a study of blood T cell repertoires in COVID-19 (TCRdb year 2020). Library prep was done by the immunoSEQ multiplex PCR assay. TCRdb mirrors the immuneACCESS table, restricted to in-frame sequences. Some clones are absent from its copies; in checked studies, under half trace to an unresolved V gene, and the reason for the others is unknown. The sample table shows 200,000 to 250,000 clones, and more than 65% are seen once. In total, the top ten clones hold 9.7% of the sample. The sequencing sample was made of peripheral blood. The receptors shown here come from a man aged 50 or older with active or convalescent COVID-19.

V and J are TRBV5-4 and TRBJ1-6; D gene ambiguous. Germline V CDR1 and CDR2: SGHNT, YYREEE (reference sequence). The V and J ends lost 0 bases and 0 bases respectively, with 7 bases between them. The CDR3 consists of 16 residues. This chain's CDR3 is CASSLGSGSYNSPLHF. In DNA, the CDR3 is TGTGCCAGCAGCTTGGGGTCAGGCTCCTATAATTCACCCCTCCACTTT. Complete variable domain (other parts from reference TRBV5-4 and TRBJ1-6): ETGVTQSPTHLIKTRGQQVTLRCSSQSGHNTVSWYQQALGQGPQFIFQYYREEENGRGNFPPRFSGLQFPNYSSELNVNALELDDSALYLCASSLGSGSYNSPLHFGNGTRLTVT.

The chain is built from TRBV18 and TRBJ1-3; 7 bases are shared with TRBD1. V shed 3 bases and J 2 bases; nucleotides not matched to a gene: 7. The CDR3 is made up of 16 amino acids. CDR1 KGHSH and CDR2 LQKENI come from the germline V gene. CDR3 sequence: CASSPSGGHPGNTIYF. The CDR3 bases are TGTGCCAGCTCACCCTCAGGGGGACACCCTGGAAACACCATATATTTT.

This clone was seen a single time. The chain uses TRBV7-9 and TRBJ2-2; a possible D gene is TRBD1 (5 bases). This CDR3 is built from 17 residues. Trimming took off 1 base at V and 3 bases at J, with 15 bases between the two ends. Looked up from germline, CDR1 is SEHNR and CDR2 is FQNEAQ (reference sequence). The CDR3 region has the DNA TGTGCCAGCAGCTTAGGAAGGGGAAGGAAATACACCGGGGAGCTGTTTTTT. It translates to CASSLGRGRKYTGELFF.

The chain joins TRBV6-5 to TRBJ1-2, with D perhaps TRBD1 (5 bases). In germline, CDR1 is MNHEY, CDR2 SVGAGI. This CDR3 has 11 amino acids. V gave up 10 bases and J gave up 3 bases, with 9 bases separating them. The CDR3 DNA reads TGTGCCACCCAGGGCTACTATGGCTACACCTTC. It is translated as CATQGYYGYTF.

The chain has TRBV5-1 and TRBJ1-2; D gene unclear. Germline V gene lookup returns CDR1 SGHRS and CDR2 YFSETQ. V lost 0 bases to trimming and J lost 8 bases, with 11 bases between them. This CDR3 is 13 amino acids long. The CDR3 region has the DNA TGCGCCAGCAGCTTGGGCCGGGGAGGAGGCTACACCTTC. It specifies CASSLGRGGGYTF.